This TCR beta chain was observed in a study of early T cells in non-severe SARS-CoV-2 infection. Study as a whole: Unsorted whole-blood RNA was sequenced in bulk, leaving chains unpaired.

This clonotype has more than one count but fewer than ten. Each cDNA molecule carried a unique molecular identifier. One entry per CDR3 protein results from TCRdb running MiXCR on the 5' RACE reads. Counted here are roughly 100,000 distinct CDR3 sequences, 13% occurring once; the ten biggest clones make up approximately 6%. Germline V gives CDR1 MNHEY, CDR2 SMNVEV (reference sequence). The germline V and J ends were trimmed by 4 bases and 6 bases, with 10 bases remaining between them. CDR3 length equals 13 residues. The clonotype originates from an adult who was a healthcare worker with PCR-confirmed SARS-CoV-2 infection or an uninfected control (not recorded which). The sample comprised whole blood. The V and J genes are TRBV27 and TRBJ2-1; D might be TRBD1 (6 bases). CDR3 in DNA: TGTGCCAGCAGTTGGGTAGGGGGCAATGAGCAGTTCTTC. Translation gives CASSWVGGNEQFF.